A selection of T cell receptor beta chains follows, all from one sample in a study of T cells in Graves' hyperthyroidism and ophthalmopathy. TCRdb ran MiXCR on the multiplex PCR reads and lists one entry per CDR3 protein. The sample consists of around 60,000 distinct CDR3 sequences, roughly 50% of them appearing once. The specimen sequenced was blood. Receptors were obtained from a woman in her 30s with Graves' ophthalmopathy. CDR3s include the opening cysteine and the closing phenylalanine or tryptophan. Each record gives: CDR3 DNA, CDR3 protein, J gene, clone size, D gene, CDR3 length, V gene. D genes are given only for firm matches. Clone size, where shown, is once, few, many, or a class for clones that have expanded.

TGCAGTGCGGTTCAGGGCTACAATGAGCAGTTCTTC	CSAVQGYNEQFF	TRBJ2-1	.	.	12	TRBV20-1
TGCGCCAGCAGCCGGCTAGGGACTCGAGAGGGCTACACCTTC	CASSRLGTREGYTF	TRBJ1-2	many	.	14	TRBV4-1
TGCAGTGCTAGAGCAGTGGACAGACCCGAACGGACTGAAGCTTTCTTT	CSARAVDRPERTEAFF	TRBJ1-1	many	.	16	TRBV20-1
TGTGCCAGCAGTTCACCCGACAGGGGGCTCGGTGGCTACACCTTC	CASSSPDRGLGGYTF	TRBJ1-2	.	TRBD1	15	TRBV7-3
TGTGCCAGCAGCCCTGGACAGGGAGTCTCCGAGCAGTACTTC	CASSPGQGVSEQYF	TRBJ2-7	.	TRBD1	14	TRBV5-4
TGTGCCAGCAGCGGGACAGCCGCCTATGGCTACACCTTC	CASSGTAAYGYTF	TRBJ1-2	.	.	13	TRBV9
TGTGCCAGCAGCTTACAGACGACAGGCGGGGAGCTGTTTTTT	CASSLQTTGGELFF	TRBJ2-2	many	.	14	TRBV7-2
TGTGCCAGCAGCCCCGACCCGAGCTCCTACGAGCAGTACTTC	CASSPDPSSYEQYF	TRBJ2-7	once	.	14	TRBV11-2
TGTGCCAGCAGTTACGGAAGGGCGATCTACAATGAGCAGTTCTTC	CASSYGRAIYNEQFF	TRBJ2-1	many	.	15	TRBV6-2/TRBV6-3
TGTGCCAGCAGCCCGCGTCTGTTGCGTCCGGGCCGGGGCTACGAGCAGTACTTC	CASSPRLLRPGRGYEQYF	TRBJ2-7	.	.	18	TRBV11-3
TGTGCCAGCAGCCACAGGGGGCCCCAAGAGACCCAGTACTTC	CASSHRGPQETQYF	TRBJ2-5	many	TRBD1	14	TRBV5-6
TGTGCCACATCCGGGGGCCATCACCTCTACGAGCAGTACTTC	CATSGGHHLYEQYF	TRBJ2-7	many	.	14	TRBV6-2/TRBV6-3
TGTGCCACCAGCAGTACCGGGACTAGCGGGAGGACAGATACGCAGTATTTT	CATSSTGTSGRTDTQYF	TRBJ2-3	.	TRBD2	17	TRBV15
TGTGCCAGCAGCTTTGGGGTAGGAAATGAGCAGTTCTTC	CASSFGVGNEQFF	TRBJ2-1	.	.	13	TRBV7-8
TGCAGTGCTAGATCCCCGGGACAGGGGGGGGAAAAACTGTTTTTT	CSARSPGQGGEKLFF	TRBJ1-4	.	TRBD1	15	TRBV20-1
TGTGCCAGCAACCCATATCCGGGACGGAGCCCCCAAGAGACCCAGTACTTC	CASNPYPGRSPQETQYF	TRBJ2-5	few	.	17	TRBV27
TGTGCCAGCAGCCGGAAGCTCCAGGGGGACGCGGAAGCTTTCTTT	CASSRKLQGDAEAFF	TRBJ1-1	once	TRBD1	15	TRBV7-9
TGTGCCAGCAATCGACAGGGTCACGTTGAAGCCTTCTTT	CASNRQGHVEAFF	TRBJ1-1	.	TRBD1	13	TRBV14
TGTGCCAGCAGCCCTCAGGATGCCACGGAAGCTTTCTTT	CASSPQDATEAFF	TRBJ1-1	few	.	13	TRBV3-1
TGTGCGGTACAGGGTTGGGCCGGGGAGCCGTTTTTT	CAVQGWAGEPFF	TRBJ2-2	.	.	12	TRBV28
TGTGCCAGCAGCAGGACAGGGGCGGGCGGAATCAGCCCAGATACGCAATATTTT	CASSRTGAGGISPDTQYF	TRBJ2-3	.	TRBD1	18	TRBV27
TGTGCCAGCAGCCAACTCATCGACACAGATACGCAGTATTTT	CASSQLIDTDTQYF	TRBJ2-3	.	.	14	TRBV2
TGTGCCAGCAGTTACTCGAAACTAGCGGGAACCGGGGAGCTGTTTTTT	CASSYSKLAGTGELFF	TRBJ2-2	many	TRBD2	16	TRBV6-2/TRBV6-3
TGTGCCAGCAGCGTCAACCCGACAGGGGGACTAATAAACACCGGGGAGCTGTTTTTT	CASSVNPTGGLINTGELFF	TRBJ2-2	.	TRBD1	19	TRBV9
TGTGCCAGCAGCTTGCTTCCAGAGACGAACACCGGGGAGCTGTTTTTT	CASSLLPETNTGELFF	TRBJ2-2	many	.	16	TRBV7-6
TGTGCCAGTAGTCCAAAAAGGACTAGCGGGAGGGCCAATAATGAGCAGTTCTTC	CASSPKRTSGRANNEQFF	TRBJ2-1	.	TRBD2	18	TRBV19
TGCGCCAGCAACCCCACTGGGGGCTCAGATACGCAGTATTTT	CASNPTGGSDTQYF	TRBJ2-3	many	.	14	TRBV5-1
TGTGCCAGCAGTACCTTGGACAGTTGGGAGACCCAGTACTTC	CASSTLDSWETQYF	TRBJ2-5	many	.	14	TRBV25-1
TGTGCCAGCAAAAGCGGGGCCCGCATTAATTCACCCCTCCACTTT	CASKSGARINSPLHF	TRBJ1-6	many	.	15	TRBV19
TGTGCCAGCAGTGAAATAACGGCGTCCAACACTGAAGCTTCCTTT	CASSEITASNTEASF	TRBJ1-1	.	.	15	TRBV2
TGCAGTGCCTGGACCGGGACTAGCGGGAGGATCGGGGAGCTGTTTTTT	CSAWTGTSGRIGELFF	TRBJ2-2	many	TRBD2	16	TRBV20-1
.	CASSFYICSATSVGDTQYF	TRBJ2-3	.	.	19	TRBV25-1
TGCGCCAGCAGCGTTGACAGGGGCTCTTACGAGCAGTACTTC	CASSVDRGSYEQYF	TRBJ2-7	many	TRBD1	14	TRBV5-1
TGTGCCAGCAGCTCCTTCACCACCTACTCTGGAAACACCATATATTTT	CASSSFTTYSGNTIYF	TRBJ1-3	many	.	16	TRBV11-1
TGTGCCAGCAGCCAAGGTCGGCCGACCGGAGAGACCCAGTACTTC	CASSQGRPTGETQYF	TRBJ2-5	.	.	15	TRBV14
TGTGCCGGCAGTGAAGGGCGGAAGGATAACAATGAGCAGTTCTTC	CAGSEGRKDNNEQFF	TRBJ2-1	.	.	15	TRBV2
.	CASSFYICSATGLAGSYNEQFF	TRBJ2-1	.	.	22	TRBV11-2
TGTGCCAGCAGCTCAGGAAGCGCAGGACAGCCCCAGCATTTT	CASSSGSAGQPQHF	TRBJ1-5	.	.	14	TRBV5-4
TGTGCCAGCAGTGAAAGGGGGAATACGCAGTATTTT	CASSERGNTQYF	TRBJ2-3	many	.	12	TRBV2
TGCGCCAGCAGCCATGGGTATAGGACGTCGTCACCCCTCCACTTT	CASSHGYRTSSPLHF	TRBJ1-6	.	.	15	TRBV4-1
TGTGCCAGAGCAAGCGGGGGCATCCAGACCCAGTACTTC	CARASGGIQTQYF	TRBJ2-5	.	TRBD2	13	TRBV2
TGTGCCAGCAGTTTTCTAGTGGTAGATGCGCAGTATTTT	CASSFLVVDAQYF	TRBJ2-3	.	.	13	TRBV12-3/TRBV12-4
TGTGCCAGCTCACCATTTCGGGATAATGAAAGACTGTTTTTT	CASSPFRDNERLFF	TRBJ1-4	.	.	14	TRBV18
TGTGCCAGCAGTTACTCGACCGTTGGGAACACTGAAGCTTTCTTT	CASSYSTVGNTEAFF	TRBJ1-1	many	.	15	TRBV6-5
TGTGCCAGCCGAGGGAATGAAAAACTGTCTTTT	CASRGNEKLSF	TRBJ1-4	.	.	11	TRBV12-3/TRBV12-4
TGTGCCAGTAGGATGGCTGGACAGGGGGCGGTGTTTTTT	CASRMAGQGAVFF	TRBJ2-2	.	TRBD1	13	TRBV6-2/TRBV6-3
TGCAGTGCTAGAGATCCCAGGTCTGGGGCCAACTTGAACACTGAAGCTTTCTTT	CSARDPRSGANLNTEAFF	TRBJ1-1	.	.	18	TRBV20-1
TGTGCCAGCAGTTTTTTTTCAGGGGGGGATGGCTACACCTTC	CASSFFSGGDGYTF	TRBJ1-2	few	TRBD1	14	TRBV28